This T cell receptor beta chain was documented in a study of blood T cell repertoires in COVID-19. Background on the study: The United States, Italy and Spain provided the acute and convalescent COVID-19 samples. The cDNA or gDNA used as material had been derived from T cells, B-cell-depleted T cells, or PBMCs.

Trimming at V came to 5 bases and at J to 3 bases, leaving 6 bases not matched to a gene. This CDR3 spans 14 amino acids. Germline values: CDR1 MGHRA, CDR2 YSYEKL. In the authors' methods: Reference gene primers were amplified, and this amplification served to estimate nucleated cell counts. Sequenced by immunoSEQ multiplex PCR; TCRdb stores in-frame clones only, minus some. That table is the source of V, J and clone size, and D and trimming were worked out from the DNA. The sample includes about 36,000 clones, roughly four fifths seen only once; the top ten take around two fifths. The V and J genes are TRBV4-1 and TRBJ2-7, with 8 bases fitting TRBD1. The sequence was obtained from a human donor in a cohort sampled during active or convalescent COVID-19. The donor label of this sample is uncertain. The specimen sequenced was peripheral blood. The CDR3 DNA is TGCGCCAGCAGCTTCCGGACAGGGTTCTACGAGCAGTACTTC. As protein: CASSFRTGFYEQYF.